One sample yielded the 17 T cell receptor beta chains listed below, sequenced in a study of control samples from healthy donors and cancer patients. Profiled with immunoSEQ multiplex PCR; TCRdb holds only in-frame clones, not every one. The data show about 140,000 clones, 75% to 95% seen once. The sample taken for sequencing was blood. These receptors all come from a man younger than 45 in good health.

This chain connects TRBV27 to TRBJ2-1, with TRBD2 matching over 8 bases. CDR1 is MNHEY and CDR2 is SMNVEV in the germline V gene (reference sequence). The CDR3 is 14 residues long. Unmatched junction bases numbered 5, after V lost 6 bases and J lost 4 bases. The CDR3 DNA sequence: TGTGCCAGCAGGGAGCGGGGGACTTACAATGAGCAGTTCTTC. Residues: CASRERGTYNEQFF.

This clone has just a few counts. This rearrangement joins TRBV5-4 to TRBJ1-5, with 8 bases matching TRBD1. CDR3 length: 14 amino acids. J was trimmed by 1 base and V by 3 bases; bases with no gene match: 0. The V gene's germline CDR1 is SGHNT and CDR2 YYREEE (reference sequence). The CDR3 sequence: CASSSGGSNQPQHF. For the CDR3, the DNA is TGTGCCAGCAGCTCAGGGGGCAGCAATCAGCCCCAGCATTTT.

The chain uses TRBV21-1 and TRBJ1-5. TRBV21-1 is labeled a pseudogene. The CDR3 totals 16 residues. CDR3 DNA: TGTGCCAGCAGCAAAGTTGGGGGGCGAAGGTGTCAGCCCCAGCATTTT. It is translated as CASSKVGGRRCQPQHF.

V usage is TRBV3-1 (or the pseudogene TRBV3-2) and J usage is TRBJ1-6, with TRBD1 identical over 7 bases. Germline values: CDR1 LGHDT, CDR2 YNNKEL (reference sequence). This CDR3 has 15 amino acids. V gave up 1 base and J gave up 8 bases; unmatched junction bases: 5. The CDR3 bases are TGTGCCAGCAGCCAAGGCGACAGGGTTGATTCACCCCTCCACTTT. Translated, it gives CASSQGDRVDSPLHF.

V usage is TRBV5-6 and J usage is TRBJ1-5; tentative D call: TRBD1 (5 bases). This CDR3 spans 15 amino acids. Trimming removed 4 bases at V and 1 base at J, with 12 bases between. Germline CDR1 is SGHDT and CDR2 is YYEEEE. For the CDR3, the DNA is TGTGCCAGCAGCAACTGGGGGGGGAGCAATCAGCCCCAGCATTTT. Its translation: CASSNWGGSNQPQHF.

The rearrangement uses TRBV18 and TRBJ1-3, with 8 bases aligning to TRBD1. The CDR3 runs 15 residues. The junction had 4 bases not matched to a gene; V was cut back by 3 bases and J by 3 bases. Germline assignment: CDR1 KGHSH and CDR2 LQKENI. The CDR3 nucleotides are TGTGCCAGCTCACCGACAGGGGATAGTGGAAACACCATATATTTT. It encodes CASSPTGDSGNTIYF.

This clone was found once. The gene calls are TRBV5-1 and TRBJ1-1; D is ambiguous. The germline CDR1 and CDR2 sequences are SGHRS and YFSETQ. The V and J ends lost 3 bases and 6 bases respectively, with 12 bases between them. There are 13 residues in the CDR3. CDR3 amino acids: CASSSSLGAEAFF. The CDR3 coding sequence is TGCGCCAGCAGCTCCTCCCTAGGTGCTGAAGCTTTCTTT.

The chain links TRBV6-5 to TRBJ1-4, with 9 bases aligning to TRBD1. The CDR3 consists of 15 residues. The germline V gene encodes CDR1 MNHEY and CDR2 SVGAGI. With 4 bases clipped from V and 7 bases from J, the junction kept 7 bases outside the gene matches. The CDR3 spells CASSFWTGESEKLFF. The CDR3 bases are TGTGCCAGCAGTTTTTGGACAGGGGAGAGTGAAAAACTGTTTTTT.

The table lists this clone with a count of one. This CDR3 reads CASSPRAGRAQYF. CDR3 in DNA: TGCGCCAGCAGCCCCCGGGCGGGTCGGGCGCAGTATTTT. J is TRBJ2-3 and V is TRBV10-1; D is perhaps TRBD2 (5 bases). CDR1 is WNHNN, CDR2 SYGVQD, per germline (reference sequence). V lost 6 bases, J lost 10 bases, and 17 bases lay in between. The CDR3 is made up of 13 amino acids.

The chain is built from TRBV27 and TRBJ1-2, with D perhaps matching TRBD1 (6 bases). The CDR3 contains 15 residues. CDR1 and CDR2 from the germline V gene are MNHEY and SMNVEV (reference sequence). Trimming cost V 6 bases and J 1 base, with 15 bases left between them. The CDR3 DNA is TGTGCCAGCAGCTTTGACCTAGGGGGTAACTATGGCTACACCTTC. Translated: CASSFDLGGNYGYTF.

The J gene is TRBJ1-5, the V gene TRBV21-1; the DNA was not used to check the table's D call, TRBD1. TRBV21-1 is termed a pseudogene. The CDR3 is made up of 16 amino acids. This chain's CDR3 is CASSNGQGQGNQPQHF. The CDR3 coding sequence is TGTGCCAGCAGCAACGGACAGGGGCAAGGGAATCAGCCCCAGCATTTT.

The J gene is TRBJ2-7, the V gene TRBV9, with TRBD2 as a possible D gene (6 bases). The CDR3 sequence is 18 residues long. V lost 4 bases, J lost 2 bases, and 25 bases lay in between. Germline CDR1 reads SGDLS; CDR2 reads YYNGEE. The CDR3 sequence: CASSFGGPVQVATYEQYF. The CDR3 DNA follows: TGTGCCAGCAGCTTCGGAGGGCCGGTACAGGTCGCCACCTACGAGCAGTACTTC.

The genes are TRBV7-9 and TRBJ2-7, with 9 bases fitting TRBD1. The V and J ends lost 4 bases and 7 bases, in that order; junction bases with no gene match: 11. Germline CDR1 SEHNR, CDR2 FQNEAQ (reference sequence). CDR3 size: 15 residues. CDR3 residues: CASSSGQGSPQEQYF. CDR3 bases: TGTGCCAGCAGCTCGGGACAGGGAAGTCCTCAGGAGCAGTACTTC.

The chain combines TRBV27 with TRBJ1-3, with a possible D match to TRBD1 (5 bases). Germline lookup yields CDR1 MNHEY and CDR2 SMNVEV (reference sequence). The CDR3 runs to 15 residues. V lost 4 bases and J 4 bases, leaving 14 bases between the germline ends. Written as DNA, the CDR3 is TGTGCCAGCAGTTCCCCAGCACAGGAGGGAAACACCATATATTTT. Translated: CASSSPAQEGNTIYF.

The rearrangement uses TRBV13 and TRBJ1-2; TRBD1 is a possible D gene (6 bases). Trimming shortened V by 6 bases and J by 1 base, and 15 bases separated the two germline ends. The CDR3 is made up of 15 amino acids. Germline V gene lookup returns CDR1 PRHDT and CDR2 FYEKMQ (reference sequence). As DNA, the CDR3 is TGTGCCAGCAGGGACCCGGGACACCTTAACTATGGCTACACCTTC. Residues: CASRDPGHLNYGYTF.

The rearrangement links TRBV28 to TRBJ1-3; D not resolved. Trimming cost V 5 bases and J 3 bases, with 8 bases left between them. The CDR3 length is 13 residues. Looked up from germline, CDR1 is MDHEN and CDR2 is SYDVKM. The CDR3 coding sequence is TGTGCCAGCAGTCTCATACGTGGAAACACCATATATTTT. Residues: CASSLIRGNTIYF.

This rearrangement joins TRBV25-1 to TRBJ1-4; D might be TRBD1 (5 bases). The CDR3 is 13 amino acids. Germline CDR1 and CDR2: MGHDK and SYGVNS. V lost 6 bases and J 7 bases, leaving 12 bases between the germline ends. The chain's CDR3 is CASRAGMAEKLFF. The CDR3 bases are TGTGCCAGCAGAGCAGGGATGGCTGAAAAACTGTTTTTT.